Shown below are 26 T cell receptor beta chains from a single sample sequenced in a study of blood T cell repertoires in COVID-19. The repertoire was sequenced with immunoSEQ multiplex PCR; TCRdb's copy has only in-frame clones and lacks some. The sample contains fewer than 200,000 clones, around 81% of which appear only once. The sequencing sample was made of peripheral blood. The receptors come from a man aged 70 or older with active or convalescent COVID-19.

This chain links TRBV27 with TRBJ2-7, with 7 nucleotides matching TRBD1. Germline V lookup: CDR1 MNHEY, CDR2 SMNVEV (reference sequence). The CDR3 spans 13 residues. The junction had 6 bases not matched to a gene; V was cut back by 3 bases and J by 7 bases. In DNA, the CDR3 is TGTGCCAGCAGTTTTAGGGACAGCCGGGAGCAGTACTTC. Amino acid sequence: CASSFRDSREQYF.

The CDR3 region has the DNA TGTGCCAGCAGAACCCCCGGCACCGGGGAGCTGTTTTTT. Translation gives CASRTPGTGELFF. The chain combines TRBV28 with TRBJ2-2; no clear D gene. The CDR3 is 13 residues long. Germline V gene lookup returns CDR1 MDHEN and CDR2 SYDVKM. V lost 6 bases and J 4 bases, leaving 9 bases between the germline ends.

The V gene is TRBV19, the J gene TRBJ2-1; 16 bases line up with TRBD2. Germline V gene sequence: CDR1 LNHDA, CDR2 SQIVND (reference sequence). V lost 4 bases and J lost 8; bases outside the gene matches: 2. CDR3 length equals 15 residues. The CDR3 DNA reads TGTGCCAGTAGTACTGGGACTAGCGGGAGGGATGAGCAGTTCTTC. Translated, it gives CASSTGTSGRDEQFF.

The rearrangement links TRBV29-1 to TRBJ2-7; 9 bases match TRBD2. The CDR3 runs 14 residues. Per germline, CDR1 SQVTM and CDR2 ANQGSEA. Trimming at V came to 6 bases and at J to 3 bases, leaving 9 bases not matched to a gene. This CDR3 reads CSVTIAGVGYEQYF. The CDR3 coding sequence is TGCAGCGTGACCATAGCGGGAGTTGGCTACGAGCAGTACTTC.

The rearrangement joins TRBV2 to TRBJ1-1, with TRBD1 matching over 7 bases. V trimming: 3 bases; J trimming: 1 base; junction bases outside the gene matches: 5. CDR1 and CDR2 from the germline V gene are SNHLY and FYNNEI. The CDR3 has 15 residues. CDR3 residues: CASSDLGQPNTEAFF. The CDR3 nucleotides read TGTGCCAGCAGTGATTTGGGACAGCCGAACACTGAAGCTTTCTTT. Full variable domain (missing parts from reference TRBV2 and TRBJ1-1): EPEVTQTPSHQVTQMGQEVILRCVPISNHLYFYWYRQILGQKVEFLVSFYNNEISEKSEIFDDQFSVERPDGSNFTLKIRSTKLEDSAMYFCASSDLGQPNTEAFFGQGTRLTVV.

The CDR3 spells CASSLTDRVINQPQHF. The CDR3 region has the DNA TGTGCCAGCAGTTTGACCGACAGGGTGATCAATCAGCCCCAGCATTTT. V and J are TRBV28 and TRBJ1-5, with TRBD1 identical over 7 bases. This CDR3 has 16 residues. CDR1 is MDHEN, CDR2 SYDVKM, per germline. The V segment lost 3 bases and the J segment 3 bases; nucleotides outside the gene matches: 8.

The V and J genes are TRBV2 and TRBJ2-7, with 13 bases aligning to TRBD2. The CDR3 has 17 amino acids. The junction had 9 bases not matched to a gene; V was cut back by 7 bases and J by 0 bases. CDR1 and CDR2 (germline): SNHLY, FYNNEI. The CDR3 DNA reads TGTGCCAGCATTCCGGGACTAGCGGGGACTAGCTCCTACGAGCAGTACTTC. Its protein product is CASIPGLAGTSSYEQYF.

The V and J genes are TRBV3-1 (or the pseudogene TRBV3-2) and TRBJ1-4; TRBD1 matches at 7 bases. Germline CDR1 is LGHDT and CDR2 is YNNKEL (reference sequence). The junction had 6 bases not matched to a gene; V was cut back by 4 bases and J by 4 bases. The CDR3 has 15 amino acids. This chain's CDR3 is CASSLTTGYNEKLFF. DNA of the CDR3: TGTGCCAGCAGCCTAACGACAGGGTATAATGAAAAACTGTTTTTT.

The V gene is TRBV5-4, the J gene TRBJ2-5, with 8 bases identical to TRBD2. V dropped 4 bases and J dropped 2; count of bases not matched to a gene: 1. The CDR3 contains 13 residues. The germline V gene has CDR1 SGHNT and CDR2 YYREEE (reference sequence). The CDR3 DNA sequence: TGTGCCAGCAGCCGGGAGGGTCAAGAGACCCAGTACTTC. It specifies CASSREGQETQYF. The full variable domain, in which reference TRBV5-4 and TRBJ2-5 provide the parts outside the CDR3, is ETGVTQSPTHLIKTRGQQVTLRCSSQSGHNTVSWYQQALGQGPQFIFQYYREEENGRGNFPPRFSGLQFPNYSSELNVNALELDDSALYLCASSREGQETQYFGPGTRLLVL.

V gene TRBV18 combines with J gene TRBJ1-2; no firm D call. Germline CDR1 and CDR2: KGHSH and LQKENI. The CDR3 length is 14 residues. Between the trimmed V and J ends, which lost 1 base and 2 bases, there was a span of 8 bases. The CDR3 DNA reads as TGTGCCAGCTCACCACGTAGCGGGAACTATGGCTACACCTTC. Translation gives CASSPRSGNYGYTF.

This clone appeared a few times. The rearrangement uses TRBV28 and TRBJ2-7, with D perhaps matching TRBD1 (6 bases). CDR1 and CDR2 (germline): MDHEN, SYDVKM. This CDR3 has 15 residues. V shed 5 bases and J shed 2 bases, with 16 bases lying between them. CDR3 protein: CASSPTWTATYEQYF. DNA for the CDR3: TGTGCCAGCAGTCCCACCTGGACAGCCACCTACGAGCAGTACTTC. Complete variable domain (other parts from reference TRBV28 and TRBJ2-7): DVKVTQSSRYLVKRTGEKVFLECVQDMDHENMFWYRQDPGLGLRLIYFSYDVKMKEKGDIPEGYSVSREKKERFSLILESASTNQTSMYLCASSPTWTATYEQYFGPGTRLTVT.

This sequence joins TRBV12-3 or TRBV12-4 and TRBJ1-1, with D unclear. Trimming left V 6 bases short and J 6 bases short, with 14 bases between. CDR3 length: 13 residues. CDR3 nucleotide sequence: TGTGCCAGCAGGGTAGGGAGGTGGTCTGAAGCTTTCTTT. Its translation is CASRVGRWSEAFF.

CDR3 sequence: CASSPWATEAFF. CDR3 DNA sequence: TGTGCCAGCAGTCCCTGGGCTACTGAAGCTTTCTTT. The rearrangement links TRBV28 to TRBJ1-1; D not resolved. V was trimmed by 5 bases and J by 5 bases, leaving 9 bases between them. Germline V gene data show CDR1 as MDHEN and CDR2 as SYDVKM. This CDR3 comprises 12 residues.

The chain recombines TRBV7-8 with TRBJ2-7, with D possibly TRBD1 on 6 matching bases. The CDR3 has 15 amino acids. Germline CDR1 SGHVS, CDR2 FQNEAQ. V lost 3 bases, J lost 0 bases, and 12 bases lay in between. The CDR3 sequence: CASSFRDIDSYEQYF. In DNA form, the CDR3 reads TGTGCCAGCAGCTTCCGGGACATAGACTCCTACGAGCAGTACTTC.

The chain recombines TRBV4-3 with TRBJ1-1; D is unresolved. The CDR3 loop spans 15 amino acids. Trimming pared 4 bases from V and 1 base from J, leaving 13 bases between. Per the germline V gene, CDR1 is LGHNA and CDR2 is YSLEER. The CDR3 DNA reads TGCGCCAGCAGCCGAAACATCGTTTGGAACACTGAAGCTTTCTTT. This codes for CASSRNIVWNTEAFF.

This clone was seen just once. This chain connects TRBV28 to TRBJ1-2; tentative D call: TRBD1 (5 bases). This CDR3 has 13 residues. CDR1 and CDR2 (germline): MDHEN, SYDVKM. V gave up 2 bases and J gave up 6 bases, with 10 bases separating them. The CDR3 bases are TGTGCCAGCAGTTTAGGGGCCTGGGATGGCTACACCTTC. Translating it yields CASSLGAWDGYTF.

This clone was found once. This chain connects TRBV5-1 to TRBJ1-1, with 9 bases aligning to TRBD1. Germline trimming cut 5 bases from V and 2 bases from J; bases unmatched to any gene: 10. Per the germline V gene, CDR1 is SGHRS and CDR2 is YFSETQ. This CDR3 is built from 16 residues. CDR3 residues: CASRRTGEASNTEAFF. In nucleotides, the CDR3 is TGCGCCAGCAGAAGGACAGGGGAGGCCTCAAACACTGAAGCTTTCTTT.

This sequence joins TRBV30 and TRBJ2-5; TRBD1 agrees at 7 bases. The CDR3 runs 13 residues. With V trimmed by 3 bases and J by 2 bases, 3 bases remained unmatched. Germline assignment: CDR1 GTSNPN and CDR2 SVGIG (reference sequence). The CDR3 DNA sequence: TGTGCCTGGAGGGGGACAGCACAAGAGACCCAGTACTTC. Protein product: CAWRGTAQETQYF.

This rearrangement joins TRBV5-8 to TRBJ2-5, with D possibly TRBD1 on 5 matching bases. The V gene lost 0 bases and the J gene lost 4 bases, with 10 bases spanning the gap. This CDR3 spans 14 amino acids. Germline values: CDR1 SGHTS, CDR2 YDEGEE. The CDR3 DNA sequence: TGTGCCAGCAGCTTGGGACACCAGGGAGAGACCCAGTACTTC. Translating it yields CASSLGHQGETQYF.

The rearrangement links TRBV6-5 to TRBJ2-3, with a possible D match to TRBD2 (6 bases). Germline lookup yields CDR1 MNHEY and CDR2 SVGAGI. The V end was cut by 5 bases, the J end by 1 base, with 13 bases between. The CDR3 totals 15 residues. CDR3 bases: TGTGCCAGCAGTACTAATCCGGGGGGCACAGATACGCAGTATTTT. It is translated as CASSTNPGGTDTQYF.

In nucleotides, the CDR3 is TGTGCCAACAGGAGATCAGCGGGGGCCTACGAGCAGTACTTC. Translating it yields CANRRSAGAYEQYF. This chain connects TRBV7-8 to TRBJ2-7; 8 bases map to TRBD2. The CDR3 covers 14 residues. Trimming cost V 10 bases and J 2 bases; bases outside gene matches: 10. CDR1 SGHVS and CDR2 FQNEAQ come from the germline V gene.

The rearrangement joins TRBV6-1 to TRBJ1-5; D remains unclear. The CDR3 is 13 amino acids. V dropped 1 base and J dropped 7 bases, with 8 bases sitting between them. Germline-derived CDR1 and CDR2 are MNHNS and SASEGT. CDR3 loop: CASSEVMRQPQHF. The CDR3 DNA reads as TGTGCCAGCAGTGAAGTTATGCGGCAGCCCCAGCATTTT.

This clone has a single count. The rearrangement links TRBV5-6 to TRBJ2-2; 7 nucleotides agree with TRBD1. Per germline, CDR1 SGHDT and CDR2 YYEEEE. V was pared by 2 bases and J by 4 bases, with 11 bases of the junction left unmatched. The CDR3 totals 17 residues. CDR3 DNA: TGTGCCAGCAGCTTAGACCACCGGGACAGTGGCACCGGGGAGCTGTTTTTT. Translating gives CASSLDHRDSGTGELFF.

This clone was detected once. This rearrangement joins TRBV7-8 to TRBJ1-4; 10 bases are a match to TRBD1. V lost 6 bases and J lost 4; bases outside the gene matches: 8. CDR1 and CDR2 (germline): SGHVS, FQNEAQ. The CDR3 has 16 amino acids. CDR3 protein: CASRGDRGESNEKLFF. The CDR3 region has the DNA TGTGCCAGCAGAGGGGACAGGGGTGAGAGTAATGAAAAACTGTTTTTT.

The rearrangement uses TRBV12-3 or TRBV12-4 and TRBJ1-2; 7 bases align to TRBD1. This CDR3 contains 13 residues. The trim removed 6 bases at V and 3 bases at J, leaving 4 bases unmatched. The CDR3 here is CASRVQGYYGYTF. The CDR3 bases are TGTGCCAGCAGAGTACAGGGGTACTATGGCTACACCTTC.

The chain recombines TRBV5-1 with TRBJ2-5; D perhaps matches TRBD2 (5 bases). The CDR3 contains 14 residues. CDR1 SGHRS and CDR2 YFSETQ come from the germline V gene. V was cut by 0 bases and J by 5 bases, with 11 bases left in between. This chain's CDR3 is CASSLDRRYETQYF. CDR3 nucleotide sequence: TGCGCCAGCAGCTTGGACCGGAGGTATGAGACCCAGTACTTC.